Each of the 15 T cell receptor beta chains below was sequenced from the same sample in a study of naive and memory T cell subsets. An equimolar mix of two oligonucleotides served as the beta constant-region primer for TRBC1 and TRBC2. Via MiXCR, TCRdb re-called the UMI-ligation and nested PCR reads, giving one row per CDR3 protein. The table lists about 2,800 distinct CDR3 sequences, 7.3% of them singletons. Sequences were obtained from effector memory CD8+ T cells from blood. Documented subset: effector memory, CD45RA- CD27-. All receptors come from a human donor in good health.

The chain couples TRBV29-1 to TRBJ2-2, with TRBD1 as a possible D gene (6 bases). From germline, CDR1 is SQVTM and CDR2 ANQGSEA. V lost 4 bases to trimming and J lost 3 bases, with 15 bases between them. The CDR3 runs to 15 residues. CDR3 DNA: TGCAGCGTTGTTTTTTCCAGGACAGACACCGGGGAGCTGTTTTTT. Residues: CSVVFSRTDTGELFF.

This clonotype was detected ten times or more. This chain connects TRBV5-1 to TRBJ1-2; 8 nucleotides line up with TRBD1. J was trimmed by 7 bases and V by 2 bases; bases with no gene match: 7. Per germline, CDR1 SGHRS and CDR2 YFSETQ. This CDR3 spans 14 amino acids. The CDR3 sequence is CASSFGTGSSGYTF. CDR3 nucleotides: TGCGCCAGCAGCTTCGGGACAGGTTCGAGTGGCTACACCTTC.

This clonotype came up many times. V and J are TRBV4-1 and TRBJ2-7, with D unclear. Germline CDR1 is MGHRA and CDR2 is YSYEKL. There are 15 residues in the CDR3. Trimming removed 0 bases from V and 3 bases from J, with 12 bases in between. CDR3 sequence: CASSQDLRQIYEQYF. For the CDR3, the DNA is TGCGCCAGCAGCCAAGATCTAAGGCAGATCTACGAGCAGTACTTC.

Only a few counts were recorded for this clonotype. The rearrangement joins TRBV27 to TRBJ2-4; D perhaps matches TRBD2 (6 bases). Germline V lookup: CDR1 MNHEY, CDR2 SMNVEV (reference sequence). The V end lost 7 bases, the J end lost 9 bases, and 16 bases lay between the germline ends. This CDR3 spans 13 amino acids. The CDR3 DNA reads TGTGCCAGCACCGCGGGGATACGGGGCATTCAGTACTTC. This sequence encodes CASTAGIRGIQYF.

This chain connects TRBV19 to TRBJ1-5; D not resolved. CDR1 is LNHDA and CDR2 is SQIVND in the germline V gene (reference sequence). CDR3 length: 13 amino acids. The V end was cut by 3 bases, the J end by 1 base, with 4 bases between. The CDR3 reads CASSMTSNQPQHF. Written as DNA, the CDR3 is TGTGCCAGTAGTATGACGAGCAATCAGCCCCAGCATTTT. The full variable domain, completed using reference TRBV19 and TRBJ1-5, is DGGITQSPKYLFRKEGQNVTLSCEQNLNHDAMYWYRQDPGQGLRLIYYSQIVNDFQKGDIAEGYSVSREKKESFPLTVTSAQKNPTAFYLCASSMTSNQPQHFGDGTRLSIL.

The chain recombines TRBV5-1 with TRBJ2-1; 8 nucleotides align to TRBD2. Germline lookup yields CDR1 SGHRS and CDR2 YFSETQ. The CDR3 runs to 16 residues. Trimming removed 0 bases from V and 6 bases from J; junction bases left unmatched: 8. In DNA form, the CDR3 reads TGCGCCAGCAGCTTGGCCCTGGGCGGGAGGCCCAATGAGCAGTTCTTC. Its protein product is CASSLALGGRPNEQFF. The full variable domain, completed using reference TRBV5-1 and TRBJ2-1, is KAGVTQTPRYLIKTRGQQVTLSCSPISGHRSVSWYQQTPGQGLQFLFEYFSETQRNKGNFPGRFSGRQFSNSRSEMNVSTLELGDSALYLCASSLALGGRPNEQFFGPGTRLTVL.

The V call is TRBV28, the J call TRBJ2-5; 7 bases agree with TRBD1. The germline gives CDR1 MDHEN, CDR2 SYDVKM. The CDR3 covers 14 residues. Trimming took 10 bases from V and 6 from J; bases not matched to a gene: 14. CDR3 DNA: TGTGCCACCGTCACCGGGACAGAAAAGAAGACCCAGTACTTC. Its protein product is CATVTGTEKKTQYF.

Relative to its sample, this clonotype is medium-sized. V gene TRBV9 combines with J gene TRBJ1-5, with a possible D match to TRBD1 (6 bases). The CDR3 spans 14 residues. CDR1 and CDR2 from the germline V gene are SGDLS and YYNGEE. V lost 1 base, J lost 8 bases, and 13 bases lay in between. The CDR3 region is CASSVSDSSKPQHF. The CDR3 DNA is TGTGCCAGCAGCGTATCGGACAGTTCTAAGCCCCAGCATTTT.

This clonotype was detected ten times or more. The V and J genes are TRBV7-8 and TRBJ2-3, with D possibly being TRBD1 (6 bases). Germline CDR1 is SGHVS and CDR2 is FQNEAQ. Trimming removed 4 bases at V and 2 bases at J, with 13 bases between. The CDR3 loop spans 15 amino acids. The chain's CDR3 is CASSSTGVSTDTQYF. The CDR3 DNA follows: TGTGCCAGCAGCTCGACAGGAGTATCCACAGATACGCAGTATTTT.

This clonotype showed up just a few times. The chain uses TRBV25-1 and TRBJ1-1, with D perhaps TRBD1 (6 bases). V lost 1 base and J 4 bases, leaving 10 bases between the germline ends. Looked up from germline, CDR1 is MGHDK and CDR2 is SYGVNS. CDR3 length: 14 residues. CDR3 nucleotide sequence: TGTGCCAGCAGTGAATCCCAGGGGCCCACTGAAGCTTTCTTT. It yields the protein CASSESQGPTEAFF.

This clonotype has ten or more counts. CDR3 bases: TGTGCCACCAGCAGAGGGACCGGGAAAGAGACCCAGTACTTC. It is translated as CATSRGTGKETQYF. The chain links TRBV15 to TRBJ2-5, with D possibly TRBD2 on 5 matching bases. The CDR3 has 14 residues. The V end was cut by 1 base, the J end by 3 bases, with 9 bases between. Per germline, CDR1 LNHNV and CDR2 YYDKDF (reference sequence).

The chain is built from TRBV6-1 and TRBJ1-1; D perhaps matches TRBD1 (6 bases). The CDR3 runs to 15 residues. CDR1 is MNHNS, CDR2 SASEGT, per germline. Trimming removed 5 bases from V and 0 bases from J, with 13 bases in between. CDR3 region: CASSYWTDLNTEAFF. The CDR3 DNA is TGTGCCAGCAGTTATTGGACAGATCTGAACACTGAAGCTTTCTTT.

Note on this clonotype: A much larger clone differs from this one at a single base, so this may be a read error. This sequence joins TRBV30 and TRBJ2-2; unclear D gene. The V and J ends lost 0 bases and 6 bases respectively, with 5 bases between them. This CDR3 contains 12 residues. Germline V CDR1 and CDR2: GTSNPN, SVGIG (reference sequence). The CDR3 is CAWSVSSGELFF. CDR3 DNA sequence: TGTGCCTGGAGTGTCAGTTCCGGGGAGCTGTTTTTT.

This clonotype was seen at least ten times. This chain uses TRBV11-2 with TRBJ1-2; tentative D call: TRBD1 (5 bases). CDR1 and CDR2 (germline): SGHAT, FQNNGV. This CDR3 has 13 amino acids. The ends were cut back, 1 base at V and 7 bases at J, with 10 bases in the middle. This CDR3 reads CASSLGAGSGYTF. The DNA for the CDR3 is TGTGCCAGCAGCTTAGGGGCAGGGTCTGGCTACACCTTC.

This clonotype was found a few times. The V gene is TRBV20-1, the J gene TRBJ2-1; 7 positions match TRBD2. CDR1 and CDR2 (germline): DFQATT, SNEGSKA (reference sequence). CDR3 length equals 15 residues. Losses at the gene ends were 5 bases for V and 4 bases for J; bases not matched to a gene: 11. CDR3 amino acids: CSAGSAGVVYNEQFF. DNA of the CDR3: TGCAGTGCTGGCTCGGCGGGAGTTGTGTACAATGAGCAGTTCTTC.